This T cell receptor beta chain was profiled in a study of T cell repertoires in cytomegalovirus infection. Study details: Alongside well-studied HLA-B-restricted CMV epitopes, recently identified HLA-C-restricted CMV epitopes were also used. From public TCR beta signatures came an indication of both CMV infection and matching HLA type.

MiXCR, run by TCRdb on the reads, gives a single entry per CDR3 protein. The sample has 900,000 to 950,000 distinct CDR3 sequences; 31% are singletons. General study findings and limits: Summed public TCR beta family frequency identified CMV carriers bearing the relevant HLA. HLA-C-restricted CMV-specific TCR beta clonotypes were dominant in the ex vivo response.

CDR1 is SGHVS, CDR2 FNYEAQ, per germline. This CDR3 has 16 residues. Losses at the gene ends were 1 base for V and 4 bases for J; bases not matched to a gene: 6. This clonotype was seen ten or more times. Its antigen is still unknown. The chain recombines TRBV7-6 with TRBJ2-2; the match to TRBD1 covers 7 bases. The sequencing used cultured CD8+ T cells from PBMCs, collected from culture after CMV antigen stimulation. The origin of this receptor is a human donor in good health (CMV status not recorded). Some clones in this sample may be carry-over from other donors' samples. The CDR3 is CASSLDRDSPTGELFF. DNA of the CDR3: TGTGCCAGCAGCTTAGACCGGGACAGTCCCACCGGGGAGCTGTTTTTT.